The 25 T cell receptor beta chains presented below share a single source sample, sequenced in a study of early T cells in non-severe SARS-CoV-2 infection (dated by TCRdb to the early 2020s). The method behind the library was 5' RACE. This sample was sequenced with a NextSeq 500. TCRdb ran its own pipeline on the public reads, namely fastp trimming at Q25 and MiXCR clone calling, and kept in-frame beta chains. CDR3 protein duplicates are merged, each entry listing the most common genes and DNA. Here the sample has 68,000 or so distinct CDR3 sequences; more than 10% occur a single time. About 1.7% of the sample belongs to the ten largest clones. Material for sequencing was whole blood. Every receptor here comes from an adult who was a healthcare worker with PCR-confirmed SARS-CoV-2 infection or an uninfected control (not recorded which).

Concerning this clonotype itself: With a much larger clone just one base away, this may be a read error. The rearrangement links TRBV6-1 to TRBJ1-1; no clear D. Per the germline V gene, CDR1 is MNHNS and CDR2 is SASEGT. The CDR3 is made up of 11 amino acids. V lost 6 bases, J lost 4 bases, and 6 bases lay in between. Written as DNA, the CDR3 is TGTGCCAGCAGCCTGAGCACTGAAGCTTTCTTT. The encoded protein is CASSLSTEAFF.

This clonotype was seen a few times. This chain joins TRBV11-2 and TRBJ2-1, with D possibly matching TRBD1 (5 bases). Trimming left V 5 bases short and J 6 bases short, with 8 bases between. CDR3 size: 12 residues. CDR1 and CDR2 from the germline V gene are SGHAT and FQNNGV. CDR3 nucleotide sequence: TGTGCCAGCAGCCCAGGGTTCAATGAGCAGTTCTTC. It specifies CASSPGFNEQFF.

The V gene is TRBV5-4, the J gene TRBJ1-1; the match to TRBD1 covers 7 bases. The CDR3 sequence is 17 residues long. CDR1 SGHNT and CDR2 YYREEE come from the germline V gene (reference sequence). Trimming cost V 3 bases and J 1 base; bases outside gene matches: 12. In DNA, the CDR3 is TGTGCCAGCAGCTCCCAGACAGGGAGGATGTGGAACACTGAAGCTTTCTTT. Residues: CASSSQTGRMWNTEAFF.

This clonotype has just a few counts. The rearrangement links TRBV6-2 or TRBV6-3 to TRBJ1-1, with D perhaps matching TRBD1 (6 bases). V lost 8 bases to trimming and J lost 4 bases, with 23 bases between them. The CDR3 totals 16 residues. The V gene's germline CDR1 is MNHEY and CDR2 SVGEGT. CDR3 nucleotides: TGTGCCAGCTCTCTCGACAGGCCACGTTTGGGCACTGAAGCTTTCTTT. This translates into CASSLDRPRLGTEAFF.

The V and J genes are TRBV6-2 or TRBV6-3 and TRBJ2-7; D is undetermined. The CDR3 extends over 13 amino acids. The ends were cut back, 2 bases at V and 2 bases at J, with 7 bases in the middle. The germline gives CDR1 MNHEY, CDR2 SVGEGT. The CDR3 spells CASSYGNPYEQYF. Written as DNA, the CDR3 is TGTGCCAGCAGTTACGGCAACCCCTACGAGCAGTACTTC.

This clonotype was seen ten or more times. The genes are TRBV7-2 and TRBJ1-2, with D perhaps TRBD1 (6 bases). The CDR3 runs 14 residues. From germline, CDR1 is SGHTA and CDR2 FQGNSA. Trimming took off 7 bases at V and 1 base at J, with 13 bases between the two ends. DNA of the CDR3: TGTGCCAGCACTTTAAACAGGGATAACTATGGCTACACCTTC. The encoded protein is CASTLNRDNYGYTF.

This chain uses TRBV7-2 with TRBJ2-3, with D hard to call. Germline V gene data show CDR1 as SGHTA and CDR2 as FQGNSA. CDR3 size: 12 residues. The germline V and J ends were trimmed by 2 bases and 3 bases, with 3 bases remaining between them. DNA of the CDR3: TGTGCCAGCAGCTTACGAACAGATACGCAGTATTTT. Its protein product is CASSLRTDTQYF.

This clonotype has a count of ten or more. The chain links TRBV20-1 to TRBJ1-6, with D uncertain. V was clipped by 3 bases and J by 7 bases, with 16 bases between them. The CDR3 extends over 15 amino acids. Germline V gene sequence: CDR1 DFQATT, CDR2 SNEGSKA (reference sequence). CDR3 loop: CSASPAGVRNSPLHF. The CDR3 bases are TGCAGTGCTAGCCCCGCCGGGGTCAGAAATTCACCCCTCCACTTT.

This clonotype occurred a few times. V usage is TRBV6-6 and J usage is TRBJ2-7; D may be TRBD1 or TRBD2 (5 bases each). The germline V and J ends were trimmed by 6 bases and 2 bases, with 14 bases remaining between them. Germline-derived CDR1 and CDR2 are MNHNY and SVGAGI (reference sequence). This CDR3 spans 14 amino acids. The DNA of the CDR3 is TGTGCCAGCAGGAGGGACCGTAACGCCTACGAGCAGTACTTC. Translation: CASRRDRNAYEQYF.

The chain is built from TRBV29-1 and TRBJ1-1; tentatively, D is TRBD1 (6 bases). This CDR3 has 15 amino acids. The V gene lost 0 bases and the J gene lost 2 bases, with 13 bases spanning the gap. Germline lookup yields CDR1 SQVTM and CDR2 ANQGSEA. The CDR3 DNA sequence: TGCAGCGTTGAAGATAGGTGGACAGAAAACACTGAAGCTTTCTTT. Residues: CSVEDRWTENTEAFF.

This clonotype has at least ten counts. CDR3 DNA: TGTGCCAGCAGAAGAGAGGGGGGGAGAACCTACAATGAGCAGTTCTTC. Protein: CASRREGGRTYNEQFF. The J gene is TRBJ2-1, the V gene TRBV6-5, with D possibly matching TRBD2 (7 bases). V lost 6 bases to trimming and J lost 2 bases, with 17 bases between them. This CDR3 has 16 amino acids. In germline, CDR1 is MNHEY, CDR2 SVGAGI.

The chain is built from TRBV29-1 and TRBJ1-1, with TRBD1 matching over 8 bases. Germline CDR1 SQVTM, CDR2 ANQGSEA. J was trimmed by 4 bases and V by 6 bases; bases with no gene match: 1. The CDR3 runs to 11 residues. The CDR3 loop reads CSVTGGTEAFF. The CDR3, as DNA: TGCAGCGTAACAGGGGGCACTGAAGCTTTCTTT.

This clonotype was observed at least ten times. This chain joins TRBV6-1 and TRBJ2-5; the match to TRBD1 covers 9 bases. Germline V CDR1 and CDR2: MNHNS, SASEGT. The CDR3 has 13 amino acids. Trimming took 5 bases from V and 5 from J; bases not matched to a gene: 3. CDR3 protein: CASSRTGAETQYF. In nucleotides, the CDR3 is TGTGCCAGCAGTCGGACAGGGGCCGAGACCCAGTACTTC.

This clonotype occurred a few times. The chain couples TRBV29-1 to TRBJ2-5; 7 bases match TRBD1. This CDR3 has 12 amino acids. After removal of 6 bases from V and 1 base from J, the junction contained 2 bases not matched to a gene. Germline V CDR1 and CDR2: SQVTM, ANQGSEA. CDR3 protein: CSVGDSQETQYF. The CDR3 coding sequence is TGCAGCGTCGGGGACAGCCAAGAGACCCAGTACTTC.

A note on this clonotype: A much larger clone sits a single nucleotide away, making a read error possible. The chain combines TRBV5-1 with TRBJ1-3, with TRBD1 as a possible D gene (6 bases). The CDR3 length is 15 residues. Germline assignment: CDR1 SGHRS and CDR2 YFSETQ. The DNA of the CDR3 is TGCGCCAGCAGCGTACAGGGATTAGAGGGAAACACCATAAATTTT. Translated, it gives CASSVQGLEGNTINF.

This clonotype was observed a handful of times. This chain connects TRBV7-9 to TRBJ1-2; no clear D. CDR1 is SEHNR, CDR2 FQNEAQ, per germline (reference sequence). Trimming left V 5 bases short and J 8 bases short, with 18 bases between. The CDR3 runs 14 residues. This CDR3 is CASSPRGRSGGYTF. In nucleotides, the CDR3 is TGTGCCAGCAGCCCCCGTGGGCGGAGCGGGGGCTACACCTTC.

This clonotype was counted only a few times. J is TRBJ2-3 and V is TRBV10-3; 10 bases map to TRBD1. J lost 2 bases, V lost 4 bases, and 15 bases had no gene match. The germline gives CDR1 ENHRY, CDR2 SYGVKD. The CDR3 is made up of 19 amino acids. The CDR3 sequence: CAISGPRDRGGGNTDTQYF. DNA for the CDR3: TGTGCCATCAGTGGCCCCCGGGACAGGGGTGGAGGGAACACAGATACGCAGTATTTT.

This clonotype was counted between two and nine times. This rearrangement joins TRBV28 to TRBJ1-2; D is perhaps TRBD1 (6 bases). The length of the CDR3 is 16 residues. Germline V gene data show CDR1 as MDHEN and CDR2 as SYDVKM. Trimming pared 3 bases from V and 6 bases from J, leaving 20 bases between. CDR3 bases: TGTGCCAGCAGTTTGAACGAACAGGGCAAGCTTGATGGCTACACCTTC. The encoded protein is CASSLNEQGKLDGYTF.

This clonotype was counted between two and nine times. The chain carries TRBV6-5 and TRBJ1-2; a weak D match, TRBD1 (5 bases). Germline V lookup: CDR1 MNHEY, CDR2 SVGAGI. This CDR3 region has 14 residues. V lost 7 bases and J 6 bases, leaving 18 bases between the germline ends. The CDR3 DNA reads TGTGCCAGCACCCACAGGTTGGGGGGGAATGGCTACACCTTC. Protein sequence: CASTHRLGGNGYTF.

The genes are TRBV29-1 and TRBJ1-1; 7 positions match TRBD1. Trimming took 4 bases from V and 6 from J; bases not matched to a gene: 5. CDR3 length: 12 amino acids. Germline V gene sequence: CDR1 SQVTM, CDR2 ANQGSEA. The CDR3 DNA reads as TGCAGCGTTGTGACAGGGCCGGCTGAAGCTTTCTTT. Protein product: CSVVTGPAEAFF.

This rearrangement joins TRBV7-9 to TRBJ1-2, with D perhaps TRBD1 (6 bases). Trimming pared 4 bases from V and 4 bases from J, leaving 10 bases between. The CDR3 consists of 13 residues. The germline V gene has CDR1 SEHNR and CDR2 FQNEAQ (reference sequence). In nucleotides, the CDR3 is TGTGCCAGCAGCTCCGGGACAACCTATGGCTACACCTTC. Residues: CASSSGTTYGYTF.

The table lists this clonotype with many counts. This chain uses TRBV3-1 with TRBJ2-5; 7 nucleotides align to TRBD1. The germline V gene encodes CDR1 LGHDT and CDR2 YNNKEL (reference sequence). The CDR3 loop spans 17 amino acids. Losses at the gene ends were 4 bases for V and 3 bases for J; bases not matched to a gene: 14. The DNA of the CDR3 is TGTGCCAGCAGCCGAGAAAAGGACAGGTTTCGAAAAGAGACCCAGTACTTC. Translating it yields CASSREKDRFRKETQYF.

This clonotype was seen repeatedly, ten times or more. The chain recombines TRBV20-1 with TRBJ1-6; no clear D. The CDR3 has 15 residues. Germline V CDR1 and CDR2: DFQATT, SNEGSKA (reference sequence). Deletions cut 0 bases from V and 0 bases from J, with 6 bases between. CDR3 sequence reads: CSAREGFSYNSPLHF. CDR3 DNA sequence: TGCAGTGCTAGAGAGGGCTTCTCCTATAATTCACCCCTCCACTTT.

This sequence joins TRBV20-1 and TRBJ1-2; TRBD1 aligns across 10 bases. CDR1 and CDR2 (germline): DFQATT, SNEGSKA (reference sequence). J was trimmed by 8 bases and V by 8 bases; bases with no gene match: 17. CDR3 length equals 15 residues. CDR3 amino acids: CSSPKGEGQGYGYTF. The DNA for the CDR3 is TGCAGTTCTCCGAAGGGGGAGGGACAGGGGTACGGCTACACCTTC.

This clonotype was seen repeatedly, ten times or more. The chain recombines TRBV7-2 with TRBJ1-5, with D perhaps TRBD1 (6 bases). There are 14 residues in the CDR3. V was shortened by 1 base and J by 8 bases, with 12 bases between the two germline ends. The germline V gene has CDR1 SGHTA and CDR2 FQGNSA. CDR3 nucleotide sequence: TGTGCCAGCAGCTTAGTTGGGGGCCCCAAGCCCCAGCATTTT. Translation gives CASSLVGGPKPQHF.